This T cell receptor (beta chain) was captured in a study of beta chain features in type 1 diabetes. The study's findings and limits: Within the patient group, naive, central memory and Treg TCRB repertoires appeared more similar to each other than within healthy donors. Moderate yet significant TCRB CDR3 shortening was seen in Type 1 diabetes patients in all four CD4+ subsets.

Germline V gives CDR1 MNHEY, CDR2 SVGAGI. The CDR3 spans 13 residues. V dropped 6 bases and J dropped 1 base, with 9 bases sitting between them. Investigators reverse transcribed all isolated RNA, so they sequenced expressed TCRB transcripts. The protocol was immunoSEQ multiplex PCR, while the TCRdb copy is restricted to in-frame clones and leaves out a portion. This sample has around 250,000 clones, with around 20% found just once. Turning to this clone: Its specificity is not known.

The chain carries TRBV6-5 and TRBJ1-1; no reliable D call. The sequenced sample was naive CD4+ T cells from blood. This clonotype was sampled from a woman between 40 and 55 years old with type 1 diabetes. This chain's CDR3 is CASRKQTNTEAFF. The CDR3 DNA sequence: TGTGCCAGCAGAAAACAGACGAACACTGAAGCTTTCTTT.